This T cell receptor (beta chain) comes out of a study of PD-1 blockade in classical Hodgkin lymphoma (dated by TCRdb to between 2020 and 2021). A note on the overall study: Nivolumab dosing was 3 mg/kg intravenously every 2 weeks, continuing until either disease progression or unacceptable toxicity. The study used TCR beta sequencing and CyTOF to define a peripheral blood immune signature of response to PD-1 blockade in classical Hodgkin lymphoma.

The intended sense of this specimen's time point label: cycle 2 day 1 (C2D1) of nivolumab. Relapse after autologous stem cell transplantation had occurred in all trial patients, and cohorts A, B and C were distinguished by prior brentuximab vedotin exposure. The trial cohort comprised some 60 patients with relapsed/refractory classical Hodgkin lymphoma whose best overall responses were complete response, partial response or progressive disease. In the multi-cohort phase II CheckMate 205 trial, trial patients received single-agent nivolumab. An independent review committee assessed best overall response by applying the 2007 International Working Group response criteria. Trial PBMCs were obtained immediately prior to nivolumab initiation (C1D1) and on therapy at cycle 2 day 1 and cycle 4 day 1. Peripheral blood was collected in 8 mL Vacutainer Cell Preparation Tubes, from which PBMCs were isolated by centrifugation and then cryopreserved.

Genomic DNA was isolated using the Qiagen DNeasy kit from unsorted PBMCs as well as from negatively selected CD4+ and CD8+ fractions. Using primers that anneal to V and J segments, immunoSEQ multiplex PCR amplified the TCR beta CDR3 regions. A synthetic immune receptor repertoire was used to minimize amplification bias, and any residual bias was removed computationally once sequencing was done. As for how the authors treated the data: Custom Python scripts were used to quantify repertoire diversity as the Shannon entropy index. The unsorted, CD4+ and CD8+ repertoires were each analyzed separately, with the exception of combined analyses, where CD4+ and CD8+ sequences were merged in silico. A clone was considered expanded if an increase in frequency of at least 2-fold after treatment relative to C1D1 was found, and a pseudocount of 0.5 was applied to clones undetected at baseline. Clones with 0 or 1 copy at C1D1 were defined as singleton clones, while clones with 2 or more copies were defined as non-singleton clones. Clones expanded in unsorted samples were labelled as CD4+, CD8+ or unknown by matching protein sequences in sorted samples from the same patient. Wilcoxon tests on paired samples were used to test changes in diversity from C1D1 to C4D1. What TCRdb holds here is the immuneACCESS table cut down to in-frame rearrangements. Part of the clones is not present; checked against another copy, under half of the missing clones reflect an unresolved V gene, and the others are unexplained. V, J and clone size were drawn from that table, and D and trimming were deduced from the DNA. This sample comprises some 100,000 clones, approximately 90% of them detected only once. Together, the top ten hold about 6.4% of the sample.

The CDR3 goes from the cysteine to the phenylalanine over 11 residues. Of the read, only the CDR3 DNA is kept; its 33 bases are in frame from base 1. CDR1 and CDR2, per the germline V gene, are SNHLY and FYNNEI. V sheds 11 bases and J sheds 4 bases, leaving 12 bases between their ends. In the case of this clone: There is no known antigen for this receptor. No base quality values were provided; no much bigger clone lies one nucleotide off.

Here is what the overall study found, with its caveats: Lower diversity was seen in patients whose nivolumab began less than 1 year after ASCT, and these patients were left out of later analyses so that immune reconstitution would not confound the results. Baseline TCR diversity was reported to be lower in newly diagnosed patients than in healthy donors and to be lower still in relapsed/refractory patients. Only a single clinical trial cohort was studied, and what caused the repertoire differences, possibly disease activity or prior therapy, remained undefined. A significant rise by C4D1 was seen in CD4+ but not CD8+ TCR diversity (p=0.0027 vs p=0.16), with the rise being most apparent in complete responders (p=0.02). Trial patients achieving complete response had baseline diversity similar to newly diagnosed patients, whereas partial responders and progressors had significantly lower diversity.

The chain is made from TRBV2 and TRBJ2-7; the D gene is perhaps TRBD1, on 5 matching bases. This material consisted of peripheral blood mononuclear cells (PBMCs), taken before the second cycle of nivolumab. This clonotype originated in a human donor with classical Hodgkin lymphoma. The DNA sequence is as follows: TGTGCCGGGAAGACAGAATACGAGCAGTACTTC. It translates as CAGKTEYEQYF.